This T cell receptor beta chain was recorded in a study of cytomegalovirus exposure and HLA in healthy donors. CDR1 is MDHEN, CDR2 SYDVKM, per germline. Trimming cost V 7 bases and J 2 bases, with 20 bases left between them. The CDR3 consists of 16 residues. It was with 60 Vbeta and 13 Jbeta primers that the PCR ran. This table comes from immunoSEQ multiplex PCR, and its TCRdb copy is limited to in-frame clones, with some not included. This repertoire shows about 110,000 clones, over 60% found once; its top ten account for under 3%. The source material was PBMCs. This TCR derives from a woman in her sixties or seventies in good health and CMV-seropositive. The gene calls are TRBV28 and TRBJ2-5; possible D gene TRBD2, 6 bases. CDR3: CASTPSGSGTQETQYF. The CDR3 DNA sequence: TGTGCCAGCACCCCAAGTGGTAGCGGCACACAAGAGACCCAGTACTTC.